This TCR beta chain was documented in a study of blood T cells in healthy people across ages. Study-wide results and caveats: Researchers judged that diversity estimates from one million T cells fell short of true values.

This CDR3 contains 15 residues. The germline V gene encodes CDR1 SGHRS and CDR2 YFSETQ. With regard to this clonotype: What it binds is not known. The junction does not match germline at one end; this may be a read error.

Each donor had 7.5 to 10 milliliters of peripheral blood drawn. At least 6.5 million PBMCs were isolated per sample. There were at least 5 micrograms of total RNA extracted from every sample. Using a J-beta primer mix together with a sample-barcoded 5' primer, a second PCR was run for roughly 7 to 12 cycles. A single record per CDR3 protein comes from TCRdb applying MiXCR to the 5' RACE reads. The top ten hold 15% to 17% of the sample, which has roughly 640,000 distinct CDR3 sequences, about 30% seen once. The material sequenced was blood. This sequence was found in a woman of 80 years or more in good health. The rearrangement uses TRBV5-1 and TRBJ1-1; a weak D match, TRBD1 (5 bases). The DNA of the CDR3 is TGCGCCAGCAGCTTGGACGGACGGGGGAACGCTGAAGCTTTCTTT. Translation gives CASSLDGRGNAEAFF.